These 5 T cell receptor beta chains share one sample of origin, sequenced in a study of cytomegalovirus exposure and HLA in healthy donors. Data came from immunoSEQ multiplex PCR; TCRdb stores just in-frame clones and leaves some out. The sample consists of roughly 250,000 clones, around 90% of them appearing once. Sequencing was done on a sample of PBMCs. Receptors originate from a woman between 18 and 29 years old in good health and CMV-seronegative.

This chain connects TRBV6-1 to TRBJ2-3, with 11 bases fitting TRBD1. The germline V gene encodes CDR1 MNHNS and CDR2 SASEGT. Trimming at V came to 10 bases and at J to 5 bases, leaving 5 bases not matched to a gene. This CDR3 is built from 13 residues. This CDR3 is CATDRGRGDTQYF. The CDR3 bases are TGTGCCACGGACAGGGGGCGCGGAGATACGCAGTATTTT.

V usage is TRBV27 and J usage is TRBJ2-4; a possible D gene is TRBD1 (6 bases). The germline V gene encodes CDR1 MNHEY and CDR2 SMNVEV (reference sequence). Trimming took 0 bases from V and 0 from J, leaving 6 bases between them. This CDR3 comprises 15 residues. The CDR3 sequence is CASSLSTGAKNIQYF. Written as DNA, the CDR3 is TGTGCCAGCAGTTTATCGACAGGAGCCAAAAACATTCAGTACTTC.

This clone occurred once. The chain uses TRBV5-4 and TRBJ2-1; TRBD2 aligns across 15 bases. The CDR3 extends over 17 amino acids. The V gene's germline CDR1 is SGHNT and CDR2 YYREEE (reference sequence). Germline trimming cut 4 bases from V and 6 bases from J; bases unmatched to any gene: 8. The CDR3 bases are TGTGCCAGCAGCCTAGGACTAGCGGGGGGGCCAGGCAATGAGCAGTTCTTC. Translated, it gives CASSLGLAGGPGNEQFF.

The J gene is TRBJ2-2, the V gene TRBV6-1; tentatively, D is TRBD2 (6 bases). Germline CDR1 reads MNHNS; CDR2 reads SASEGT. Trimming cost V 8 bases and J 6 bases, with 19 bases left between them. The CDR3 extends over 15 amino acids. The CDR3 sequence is CASVIRDWRSGELFF. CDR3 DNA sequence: TGTGCCAGCGTTATACGGGACTGGCGGTCCGGGGAGCTGTTTTTT.

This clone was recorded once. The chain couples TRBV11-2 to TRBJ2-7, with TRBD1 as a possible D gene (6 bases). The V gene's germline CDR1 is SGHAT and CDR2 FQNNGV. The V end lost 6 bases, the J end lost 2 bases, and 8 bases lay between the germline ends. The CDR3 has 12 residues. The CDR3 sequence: CASSPGAYEQYV. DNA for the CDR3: TGTGCCAGCAGTCCAGGGGCCTACGAGCAGTACGTC.